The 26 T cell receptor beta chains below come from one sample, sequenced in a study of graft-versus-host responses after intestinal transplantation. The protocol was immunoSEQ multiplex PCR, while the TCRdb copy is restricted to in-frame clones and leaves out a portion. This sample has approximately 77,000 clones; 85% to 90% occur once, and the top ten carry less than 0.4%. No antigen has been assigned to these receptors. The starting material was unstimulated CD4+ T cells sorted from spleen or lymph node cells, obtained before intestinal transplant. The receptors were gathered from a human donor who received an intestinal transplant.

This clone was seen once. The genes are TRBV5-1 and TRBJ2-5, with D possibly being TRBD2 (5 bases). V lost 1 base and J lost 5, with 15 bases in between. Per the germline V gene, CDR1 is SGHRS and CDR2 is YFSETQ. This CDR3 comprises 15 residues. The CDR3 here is CASSLTGVLGETQYF. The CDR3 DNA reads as TGCGCCAGCAGCTTGACCGGGGTATTGGGGGAGACCCAGTACTTC.

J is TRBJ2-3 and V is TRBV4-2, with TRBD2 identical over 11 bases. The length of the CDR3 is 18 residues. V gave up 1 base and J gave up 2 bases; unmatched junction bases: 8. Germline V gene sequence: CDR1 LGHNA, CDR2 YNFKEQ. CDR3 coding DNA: TGTGCCAGCAGCCAAGGGAGGCTAGCGGGGGGAAACACAGATACGCAGTATTTT. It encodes CASSQGRLAGGNTDTQYF.

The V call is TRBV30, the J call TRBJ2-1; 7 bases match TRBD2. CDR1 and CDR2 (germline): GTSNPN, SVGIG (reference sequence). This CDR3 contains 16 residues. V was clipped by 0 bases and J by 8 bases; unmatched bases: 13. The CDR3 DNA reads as TGTGCCTGGAGTGTACTGGCGCGGGGGTCCAGGGATGAGCAGTTCTTC. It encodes CAWSVLARGSRDEQFF.

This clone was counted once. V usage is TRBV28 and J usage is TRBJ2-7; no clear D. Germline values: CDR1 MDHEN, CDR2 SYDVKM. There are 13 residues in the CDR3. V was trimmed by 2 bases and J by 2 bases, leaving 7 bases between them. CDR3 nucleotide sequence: TGTGCCAGCAGTTTAAACAGCCCCTACGAGCAGTACTTC. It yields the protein CASSLNSPYEQYF. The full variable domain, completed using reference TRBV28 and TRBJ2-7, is DVKVTQSSRYLVKRTGEKVFLECVQDMDHENMFWYRQDPGLGLRLIYFSYDVKMKEKGDIPEGYSVSREKKERFSLILESASTNQTSMYLCASSLNSPYEQYFGPGTRLTVT.

The CDR3 loop reads CASGTLSTDTQYF. As DNA, the CDR3 is TGTGCCAGCGGGACTCTCTCTACAGATACGCAGTATTTT. The chain carries TRBV6-1 and TRBJ2-3; a possible D gene is TRBD2 (6 bases). The length of the CDR3 is 13 residues. Trimming pared 8 bases from V and 3 bases from J, leaving 12 bases between. Germline V gives CDR1 MNHNS, CDR2 SASEGT.

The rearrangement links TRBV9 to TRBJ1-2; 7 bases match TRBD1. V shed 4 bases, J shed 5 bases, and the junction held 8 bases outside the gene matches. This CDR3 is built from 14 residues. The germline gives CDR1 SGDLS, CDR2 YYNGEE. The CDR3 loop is CASSFTGEGYGYTF. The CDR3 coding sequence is TGTGCCAGCAGCTTTACAGGGGAAGGGTATGGCTACACCTTC.

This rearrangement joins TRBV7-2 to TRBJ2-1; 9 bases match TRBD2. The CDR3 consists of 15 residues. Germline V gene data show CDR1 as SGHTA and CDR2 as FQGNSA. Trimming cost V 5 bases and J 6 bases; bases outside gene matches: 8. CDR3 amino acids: CASSPPGLALNEQFF. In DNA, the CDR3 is TGTGCCAGCAGCCCCCCGGGACTAGCCCTCAATGAGCAGTTCTTC.

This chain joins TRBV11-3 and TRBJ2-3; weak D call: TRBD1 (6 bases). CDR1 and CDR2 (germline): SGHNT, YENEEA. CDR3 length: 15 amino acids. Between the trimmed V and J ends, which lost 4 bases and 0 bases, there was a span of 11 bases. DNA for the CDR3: TGTGCCAGCAGCTCGACAGGCAGTAGCACAGATACGCAGTATTTT. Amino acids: CASSSTGSSTDTQYF.

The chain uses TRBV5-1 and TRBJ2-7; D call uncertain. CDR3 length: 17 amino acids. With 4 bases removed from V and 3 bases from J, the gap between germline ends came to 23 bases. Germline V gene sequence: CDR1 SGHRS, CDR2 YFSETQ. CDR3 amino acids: CASSVTTNPSGYYEQYF. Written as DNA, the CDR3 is TGCGCCAGCAGCGTAACCACTAACCCGTCGGGTTACTACGAGCAGTACTTC.

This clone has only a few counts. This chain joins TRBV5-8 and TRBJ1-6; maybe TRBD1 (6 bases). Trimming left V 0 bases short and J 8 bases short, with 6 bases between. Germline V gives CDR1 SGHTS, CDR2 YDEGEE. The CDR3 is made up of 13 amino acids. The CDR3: CASSLDRDSPLHF. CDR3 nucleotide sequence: TGTGCCAGCAGCTTGGACAGGGATTCACCCCTCCACTTT.

CDR3 in amino acids: CASSLAVGTLNTEAFF. The CDR3 region has the DNA TGCGCCAGCAGCTTGGCAGTTGGCACCCTGAACACTGAAGCTTTCTTT. J is TRBJ1-1 and V is TRBV5-1; D unclear. V gave up 0 bases and J gave up 0 bases, with 12 bases separating them. The germline CDR1 and CDR2 sequences are SGHRS and YFSETQ. The CDR3 length is 16 residues. Based on the CDR3 plus reference TRBV5-1 and TRBJ1-1, the full variable domain is KAGVTQTPRYLIKTRGQQVTLSCSPISGHRSVSWYQQTPGQGLQFLFEYFSETQRNKGNFPGRFSGRQFSNSRSEMNVSTLELGDSALYLCASSLAVGTLNTEAFFGQGTRLTVV.

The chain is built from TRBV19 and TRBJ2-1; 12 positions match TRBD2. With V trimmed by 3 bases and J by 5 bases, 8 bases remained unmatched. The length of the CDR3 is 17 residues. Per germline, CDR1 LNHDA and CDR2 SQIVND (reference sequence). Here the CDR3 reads CASSIVLAGGSHNEQFF. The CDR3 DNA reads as TGTGCCAGTAGTATTGTGCTAGCGGGAGGGTCTCACAATGAGCAGTTCTTC.

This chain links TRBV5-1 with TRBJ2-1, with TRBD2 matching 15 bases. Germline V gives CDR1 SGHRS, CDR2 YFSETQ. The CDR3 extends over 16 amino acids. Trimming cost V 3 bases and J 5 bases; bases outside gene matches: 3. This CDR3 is CASSSGLAGGHNEQFF. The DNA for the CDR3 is TGCGCCAGCAGCTCGGGACTAGCGGGAGGACACAATGAGCAGTTCTTC.

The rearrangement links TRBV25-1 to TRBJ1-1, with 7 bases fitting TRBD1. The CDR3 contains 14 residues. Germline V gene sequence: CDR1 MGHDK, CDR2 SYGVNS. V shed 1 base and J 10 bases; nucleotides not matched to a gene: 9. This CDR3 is CASSEWGTVPRAFF. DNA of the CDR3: TGTGCCAGCAGTGAATGGGGGACAGTCCCGAGAGCTTTCTTT.

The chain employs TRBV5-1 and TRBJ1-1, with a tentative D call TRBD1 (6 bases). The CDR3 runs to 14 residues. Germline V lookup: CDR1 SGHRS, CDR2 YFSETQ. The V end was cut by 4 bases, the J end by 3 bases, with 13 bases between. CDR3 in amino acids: CASSLGRGDTEAFF. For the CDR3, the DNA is TGCGCCAGCAGCCTAGGGAGGGGGGACACTGAAGCTTTCTTT.

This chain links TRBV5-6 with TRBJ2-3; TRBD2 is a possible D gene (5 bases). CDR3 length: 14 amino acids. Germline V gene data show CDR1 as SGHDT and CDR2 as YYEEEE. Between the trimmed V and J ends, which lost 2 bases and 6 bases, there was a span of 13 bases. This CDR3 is CASSFGAVGDTQYF. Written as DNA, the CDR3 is TGTGCCAGCAGCTTCGGAGCGGTGGGGGATACGCAGTATTTT. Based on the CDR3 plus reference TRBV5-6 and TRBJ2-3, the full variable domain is DAGVTQSPTHLIKTRGQQVTLRCSPKSGHDTVSWYQQALGQGPQFIFQYYEEEERQRGNFPDRFSGHQFPNYSSELNVNALLLGDSALYLCASSFGAVGDTQYFGPGTRLTVL.

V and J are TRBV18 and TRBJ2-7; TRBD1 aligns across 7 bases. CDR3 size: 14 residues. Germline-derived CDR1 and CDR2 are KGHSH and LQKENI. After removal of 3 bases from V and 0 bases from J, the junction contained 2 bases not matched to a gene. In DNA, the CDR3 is TGTGCCAGCTCACCCCGGGACAGCTCCTACGAGCAGTACTTC. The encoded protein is CASSPRDSSYEQYF.

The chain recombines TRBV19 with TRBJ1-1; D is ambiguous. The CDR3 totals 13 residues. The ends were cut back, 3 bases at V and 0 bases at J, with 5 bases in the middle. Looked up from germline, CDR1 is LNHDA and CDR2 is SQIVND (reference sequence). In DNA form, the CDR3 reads TGTGCCAGTAGTATGAGGGTGAACACTGAAGCTTTCTTT. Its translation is CASSMRVNTEAFF.

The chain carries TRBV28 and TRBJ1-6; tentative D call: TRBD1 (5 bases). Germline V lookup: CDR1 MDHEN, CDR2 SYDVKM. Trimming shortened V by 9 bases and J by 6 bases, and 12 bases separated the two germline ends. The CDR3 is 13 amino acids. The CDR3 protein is CASMGGSNSPLHF. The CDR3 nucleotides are TGTGCCAGTATGGGGGGTTCTAATTCACCCCTCCACTTT.

Here the CDR3 reads CASSLAPGEGADTQYF. For the CDR3, the DNA is TGCGCCAGCAGCTTGGCCCCCGGGGAGGGCGCAGATACGCAGTATTTT. The chain recombines TRBV5-1 with TRBJ2-3; 7 nucleotides match TRBD2. Germline loops: CDR1 SGHRS, CDR2 YFSETQ. Losses at the gene ends were 0 bases for V and 4 bases for J; bases not matched to a gene: 8. The CDR3 extends over 16 amino acids. Combining the CDR3 with reference TRBV5-1 and TRBJ2-3 gives the whole variable domain KAGVTQTPRYLIKTRGQQVTLSCSPISGHRSVSWYQQTPGQGLQFLFEYFSETQRNKGNFPGRFSGRQFSNSRSEMNVSTLELGDSALYLCASSLAPGEGADTQYFGPGTRLTVL.

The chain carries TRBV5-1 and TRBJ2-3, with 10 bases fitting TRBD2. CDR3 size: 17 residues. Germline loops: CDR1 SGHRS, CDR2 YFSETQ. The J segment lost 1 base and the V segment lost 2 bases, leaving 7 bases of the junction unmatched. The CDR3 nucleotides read TGCGCCAGCAGCTTTTGGCCAAGCGGGGGGGGCACAGATACGCAGTATTTT. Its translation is CASSFWPSGGGTDTQYF. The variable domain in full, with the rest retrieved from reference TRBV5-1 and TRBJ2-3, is KAGVTQTPRYLIKTRGQQVTLSCSPISGHRSVSWYQQTPGQGLQFLFEYFSETQRNKGNFPGRFSGRQFSNSRSEMNVSTLELGDSALYLCASSFWPSGGGTDTQYFGPGTRLTVL.

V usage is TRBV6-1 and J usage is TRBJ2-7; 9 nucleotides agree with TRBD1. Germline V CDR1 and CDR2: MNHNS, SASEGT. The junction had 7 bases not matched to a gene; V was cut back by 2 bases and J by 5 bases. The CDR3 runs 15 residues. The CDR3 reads CASSEMGQGRNEQYF. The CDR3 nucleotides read TGTGCCAGCAGTGAAATGGGACAGGGAAGGAACGAGCAGTACTTC.

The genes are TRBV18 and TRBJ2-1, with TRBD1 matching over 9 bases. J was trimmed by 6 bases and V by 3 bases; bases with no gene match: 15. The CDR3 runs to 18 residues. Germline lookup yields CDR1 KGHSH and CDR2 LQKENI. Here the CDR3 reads CASSPLPGQGTQPNEQFF. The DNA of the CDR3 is TGTGCCAGCTCACCCCTCCCGGGACAGGGAACTCAACCCAATGAGCAGTTCTTC.

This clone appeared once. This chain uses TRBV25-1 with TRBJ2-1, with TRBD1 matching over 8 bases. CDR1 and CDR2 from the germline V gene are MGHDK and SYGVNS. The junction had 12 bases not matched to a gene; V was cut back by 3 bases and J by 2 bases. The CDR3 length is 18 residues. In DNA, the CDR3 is TGTGCCAGCAGTGATAACGAGGTAGCAGGGGGCCCCTACAATGAGCAGTTCTTC. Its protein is CASSDNEVAGGPYNEQFF.

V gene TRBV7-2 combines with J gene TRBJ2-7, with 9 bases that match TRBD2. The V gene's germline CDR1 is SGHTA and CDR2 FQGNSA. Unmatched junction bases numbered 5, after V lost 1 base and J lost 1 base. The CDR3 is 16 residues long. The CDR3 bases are TGTGCCAGCAGCTTAGGCGGGGGGGCCCGGTCCTACGAGCAGTACTTC. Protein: CASSLGGGARSYEQYF.

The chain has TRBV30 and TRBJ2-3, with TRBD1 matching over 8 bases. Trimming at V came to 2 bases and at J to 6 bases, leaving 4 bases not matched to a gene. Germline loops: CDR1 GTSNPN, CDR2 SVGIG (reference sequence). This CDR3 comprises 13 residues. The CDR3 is CAWSTTGADTQYF. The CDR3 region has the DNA TGTGCCTGGAGTACGACAGGGGCGGATACGCAGTATTTT.